Below, 10 T cell receptor beta chains from the same sample are listed, as sequenced in a study of cytomegalovirus exposure and HLA in healthy donors. The primer mix had 60 Vbeta and 13 Jbeta primers. Generated by immunoSEQ multiplex PCR, the TCRdb table keeps only in-frame clones and is missing some. This table holds more than 150,000 clones, roughly 75% found once. What was sequenced was PBMCs. The receptors shown here come from a young woman in good health and CMV-seronegative.

In regard to this clone: The sample contains more than one DNA sequence encoding this CDR3. The genes are TRBV5-1 and TRBJ2-5; 9 bases agree with TRBD1. J gave up 5 bases and V 2 bases, and 4 bases lay outside the gene matches. Germline values: CDR1 SGHRS, CDR2 YFSETQ. The CDR3 totals 14 residues. CDR3 sequence (DNA): TGCGCCAGCAGCTTACAGGGGGCTCGTGAGACCCAGTACTTC. Protein sequence: CASSLQGARETQYF. The whole variable domain, remainder taken from reference TRBV5-1 and TRBJ2-5, is KAGVTQTPRYLIKTRGQQVTLSCSPISGHRSVSWYQQTPGQGLQFLFEYFSETQRNKGNFPGRFSGRQFSNSRSEMNVSTLELGDSALYLCASSLQGARETQYFGPGTRLLVL.

There are a few counts of this clone. Written as DNA, the CDR3 is TGTGCCAGCAGCGTCTGGTCGACAGGGACCTCTGGGGCCAACGTCCTGACTTTC. It is translated as CASSVWSTGTSGANVLTF. The chain couples TRBV14 to TRBJ2-6, with TRBD1 matching 7 bases. With 5 bases clipped from V and 0 bases from J, the junction kept 10 bases outside the gene matches. The germline CDR1 and CDR2 sequences are SGHDN and FVKESK. The CDR3 runs to 18 residues.

CDR3: CASSESYWGQGGEQYF. The CDR3 DNA sequence: TGCGCCAGCAGTGAGTCGTATTGGGGACAGGGAGGCGAGCAGTACTTC. The V call is TRBV10-1, the J call TRBJ2-7; TRBD1 aligns across 9 bases. Germline CDR1 is WNHNN and CDR2 is SYGVQD (reference sequence). The CDR3 sequence is 16 residues long. The V and J ends lost 0 bases and 6 bases, in that order; junction bases with no gene match: 9.

The rearrangement links TRBV9 to TRBJ2-6; perhaps TRBD1 as D (5 bases). The germline V gene has CDR1 SGDLS and CDR2 YYNGEE. Trimming took 0 bases from V and 0 from J, leaving 13 bases between them. The CDR3 has 18 amino acids. Here the CDR3 DNA reads TGTGCCAGCAGCGTAGAAGGGGCAGGGCTCTCTGGGGCCAACGTCCTGACTTTC. Translation gives CASSVEGAGLSGANVLTF.

The V gene is TRBV5-1, the J gene TRBJ1-2; a weak D match, TRBD1 (6 bases). Trimming stripped 4 bases from V and 6 bases from J, with 22 bases between. Per the germline V gene, CDR1 is SGHRS and CDR2 is YFSETQ. The CDR3 has 16 amino acids. The CDR3 reads CASSTGHRVSLDGYTF. The DNA of the CDR3 is TGCGCCAGCAGCACGGGACACAGGGTTAGCCTTGATGGCTACACCTTC.

This chain joins TRBV19 and TRBJ1-5, with 7 positions matching TRBD1. CDR1 and CDR2 (germline): LNHDA, SQIVND (reference sequence). The CDR3 is made up of 17 amino acids. With V trimmed by 7 bases and J by 0 bases, 12 bases remained unmatched. CDR3 sequence: CASTPDDRDYSNQPQHF. For the CDR3, the DNA is TGTGCCAGTACCCCCGACGACAGGGATTATAGCAATCAGCCCCAGCATTTT. Based on the CDR3 plus reference TRBV19 and TRBJ1-5, the full variable domain is DGGITQSPKYLFRKEGQNVTLSCEQNLNHDAMYWYRQDPGQGLRLIYYSQIVNDFQKGDIAEGYSVSREKKESFPLTVTSAQKNPTAFYLCASTPDDRDYSNQPQHFGDGTRLSIL.

This clone was detected only once. The genes are TRBV4-3 and TRBJ2-1, with TRBD2 identical over 10 bases. The CDR3 sequence is 16 residues long. Germline CDR1 is LGHNA and CDR2 is YSLEER. The trim removed 0 bases at V and 7 bases at J, leaving 6 bases unmatched. CDR3 coding DNA: TGCGCCAGCAGCCAAGATGCGGGACTAGCGCGGAATGAGCAGTTCTTC. Residues: CASSQDAGLARNEQFF.

The V call is TRBV6-1, the J call TRBJ2-1; 8 bases line up with TRBD2. This CDR3 is built from 11 residues. Germline V lookup: CDR1 MNHNS, CDR2 SASEGT. CDR3 region: CGCGGYNEQFF. The CDR3 coding sequence is TGTGGCTGCGGGGGGTACAATGAGCAGTTCTTC.

The J gene is TRBJ2-1, the V gene TRBV6-5, with 9 bases that match TRBD1. J was trimmed by 2 bases and V by 6 bases; bases with no gene match: 5. This CDR3 is 15 amino acids long. The germline CDR1 and CDR2 sequences are MNHEY and SVGAGI. Here the CDR3 DNA reads TGTGCCAGCAGCCGAACAGGGGGCGCCTACAATGAGCAGTTCTTC. Amino acids: CASSRTGGAYNEQFF.

This clone was seen only a few times. The rearrangement links TRBV7-9 to TRBJ2-2; TRBD2 matches 7 bases. Germline trimming cut 3 bases from V and 5 bases from J; bases unmatched to any gene: 3. There are 14 residues in the CDR3. Germline V CDR1 and CDR2: SEHNR, FQNEAQ (reference sequence). CDR3 coding DNA: TGTGCCAGCAGCTTTCAGGGAGGGACCGGGGAGCTGTTTTTT. Its protein product is CASSFQGGTGELFF.